One T cell receptor beta chain is described in this entry. Methods used by the authors: Amplifying reference gene primers gave estimates of nucleated cell counts. Sequencing was performed with immunoSEQ multiplex PCR; in TCRdb, only in-frame clones are kept and a portion is missing. For V, J and clone size, that table is used; D and trimming come from the DNA. Of about 360,000 clones listed, approximately 86% are singletons. Enrollment of patients from Seattle took place during active infection, with longitudinal follow-up. These data come from a study of blood T cell repertoires in COVID-19. Overall study context: COVID-19 samples from acute and convalescent phases originated in the United States, Italy and Spain. T cells, B-cell-depleted T cells, or PBMCs provided the cDNA or gDNA that served as material.

V lost 0 bases and J lost 4, with 13 bases in between. The CDR3 is 15 amino acids. Germline V gene sequence: CDR1 SGHDT, CDR2 YYEEEE. This sequence originates from a woman aged 55-69 years with COVID-19, enrolled during active disease. Sequenced input: peripheral blood. The chain joins TRBV5-6 to TRBJ2-5; D may be TRBD1 (5 bases). The CDR3 loop reads CASSLVLLQGETQYF. In nucleotides, the CDR3 is TGTGCCAGCAGCTTGGTACTCCTTCAGGGAGAGACCCAGTACTTC.